This T cell receptor (beta chain) emerged from a study of T cell changes during pregnancy in multiple sclerosis. The assay was immunoSEQ multiplex PCR, and TCRdb's table has in-frame clones only and misses some. The sample lists about 110,000 clones, around 92% occurring once. In this sample, this clone turned up once. The sample in question was peripheral blood, obtained in the third trimester of pregnancy. The source is a female donor in good health, enrolled as a control in a pregnancy study.

The CDR3 loop reads CASSPWTVQETQYF. CDR3 in DNA: TGTGCCAGCAGCCCCTGGACAGTCCAAGAGACCCAGTACTTC. The chain couples TRBV7-2 to TRBJ2-5; D is perhaps TRBD1 (6 bases). Trimming left V 5 bases short and J 1 base short, with 11 bases between. The germline gives CDR1 SGHTA, CDR2 FQGNSA. The CDR3 consists of 14 residues. The whole variable domain, filled in from reference TRBV7-2 and TRBJ2-5, reads GAGVSQSPSNKVTEKGKDVELRCDPISGHTALYWYRQSLGQGLEFLIYFQGNSAPDKSGLPSDRFSAERTGGSVSTLTIQRTQQEDSAVYLCASSPWTVQETQYFGPGTRLLVL.